A single sample gave rise to the 13 T cell receptor beta chains below, sequenced in a study of CD8 T cells in Susac syndrome. RNA in amounts of about 0.5 to 1 ug was reverse transcribed with random hexamers. Via MiXCR, TCRdb re-called the immunoSEQ multiplex PCR reads, giving one row per CDR3 protein. The repertoire holds about 200,000 distinct CDR3 sequences, about 95% seen once, with just over 0.08% in the top ten. Sequencing used CD4+ T cells from PBMCs. These receptors were collected from a human donor with multiple sclerosis.

This clonotype has just one count. The rearrangement uses TRBV29-1 and TRBJ2-5; D call uncertain. The V end lost 5 bases, the J end lost 3 bases, and 16 bases lay between the germline ends. Germline loops: CDR1 SQVTM, CDR2 ANQGSEA. This CDR3 region has 14 residues. This chain's CDR3 is CSVLRGASEETQYF. CDR3 sequence (DNA): TGCAGCGTTCTCAGAGGTGCAAGTGAAGAGACCCAGTACTTC.

The V gene is TRBV30, the J gene TRBJ1-2; 8 positions match TRBD1. The germline V gene encodes CDR1 GTSNPN and CDR2 SVGIG (reference sequence). Germline trimming cut 8 bases from V and 2 bases from J; bases unmatched to any gene: 4. This CDR3 has 12 residues. In nucleotides, the CDR3 is TGTGCCCGGGACAGGAGAAACTATGGCTACACCTTC. Translation gives CARDRRNYGYTF.

The chain joins TRBV9 to TRBJ1-2; 8 bases agree with TRBD1. The CDR3 loop spans 15 amino acids. Germline values: CDR1 SGDLS, CDR2 YYNGEE. Trimming removed 6 bases from V and 7 bases from J; junction bases left unmatched: 14. CDR3 DNA sequence: TGTGCCAGCACCCAGGGACAGGAAAGATATACTGGCTACACCTTC. Protein: CASTQGQERYTGYTF.

V and J are TRBV3-1 and TRBJ2-1; unclear D gene. This CDR3 region has 11 residues. Germline loops: CDR1 LGHDT, CDR2 YNNKEL (reference sequence). V shed 5 bases and J shed 9 bases, with 8 bases lying between them. The CDR3 coding sequence is TGTGCCAGCAGCTCCTTGGCTGAGCAGTTCTTC. Translated, it gives CASSSLAEQFF.

V and J are TRBV11-1 and TRBJ2-7; D may correspond to TRBD1 or TRBD2 (5 bases each). Trimming pared 5 bases from V and 1 base from J, leaving 15 bases between. The length of the CDR3 is 15 residues. Germline CDR1 is SGHAT and CDR2 is FQDESV (reference sequence). In DNA, the CDR3 is TGTGCCAGCAGCCGCTGGGACGGTCTTTCCTACGAGCAGTACTTC. This translates into CASSRWDGLSYEQYF.

The rearrangement uses TRBV20-1 and TRBJ2-3; a possible D gene is TRBD2 (7 bases). Germline values: CDR1 DFQATT, CDR2 SNEGSKA (reference sequence). The CDR3 is made up of 14 amino acids. V was shortened by 0 bases and J by 4 bases, with 11 bases between the two germline ends. The chain's CDR3 is CSARDQGGADTQYF. DNA for the CDR3: TGCAGTGCTAGAGATCAAGGGGGGGCAGATACGCAGTATTTT.

The rearrangement links TRBV29-1 to TRBJ2-1; 9 nucleotides line up with TRBD2. The junction had 5 bases not matched to a gene; V was cut back by 2 bases and J by 6 bases. Germline values: CDR1 SQVTM, CDR2 ANQGSEA. The length of the CDR3 is 14 residues. CDR3 sequence: CSVESSGGFNEQFF. In DNA form, the CDR3 reads TGCAGCGTTGAATCCAGCGGGGGGTTCAATGAGCAGTTCTTC.

The V and J genes are TRBV13 and TRBJ2-3; 7 bases agree with TRBD1. The junction had 7 bases not matched to a gene; V was cut back by 5 bases and J by 5 bases. The CDR3 loop spans 14 amino acids. Germline V CDR1 and CDR2: PRHDT, FYEKMQ (reference sequence). In DNA form, the CDR3 reads TGTGCCAGCAGCCTCACAGGGGTAGGAGATACGCAGTATTTT. It encodes CASSLTGVGDTQYF.

The gene calls are TRBV29-1 and TRBJ2-7, with D unclear. CDR1 SQVTM and CDR2 ANQGSEA come from the germline V gene. V was shortened by 4 bases and J by 3 bases, with 7 bases between the two germline ends. The CDR3 has 11 residues. CDR3 region: CSVGQDYEQYF. Here the CDR3 DNA reads TGCAGCGTTGGGCAAGACTACGAGCAGTACTTC.

The CDR3 DNA sequence: TGTGCCAGCAGTTTCAGATCCGGCTACACCTTC. It specifies CASSFRSGYTF. The V call is TRBV12-3 or TRBV12-4, the J call TRBJ1-2; D is uncertain. Deletions cut 3 bases from V and 8 bases from J, with 7 bases between. This CDR3 comprises 11 residues.

The chain carries TRBV9 and TRBJ1-3, with a possible D match to TRBD1 (5 bases). Germline V lookup: CDR1 SGDLS, CDR2 YYNGEE. V shed 0 bases and J shed 0 bases, with 19 bases lying between them. The CDR3 totals 19 residues. The CDR3 nucleotides read TGTGCCAGCAGCGTAGGTAGGGGTGGGGGAACCCACTCTGGAAACACCATATATTTT. This gives the protein CASSVGRGGGTHSGNTIYF.

The chain uses TRBV9 and TRBJ2-4; weak D call: TRBD2 (5 bases). The ends were cut back, 2 bases at V and 0 bases at J, with 6 bases in the middle. Germline lookup yields CDR1 SGDLS and CDR2 YYNGEE. There are 14 residues in the CDR3. The CDR3 bases are TGTGCCAGCAGCGTCGGGATAGCCAAAAACATTCAGTACTTC. Its translation is CASSVGIAKNIQYF. Full variable domain (outside the CDR3, taken from reference TRBV9 and TRBJ2-4): DSGVTQTPKHLITATGQRVTLRCSPRSGDLSVYWYQQSLDQGLQFLIQYYNGEERAKGNILERFSAQQFPDLHSELNLSSLELGDSALYFCASSVGIAKNIQYFGAGTRLSVL.

The rearrangement joins TRBV4-2 to TRBJ1-1; D gene ambiguous. V lost 2 bases and J lost 1, with 5 bases in between. Germline assignment: CDR1 LGHNA and CDR2 YNFKEQ. This CDR3 comprises 13 residues. The CDR3 spells CASSQLRNTEAFF. The CDR3 nucleotides read TGTGCCAGCAGCCAACTGAGGAACACTGAAGCTTTCTTT.